The subject of this entry is one T cell receptor beta chain. The CDR3 consists of 14 residues. The germline gives CDR1 SGHKS, CDR2 YYEKEE (reference sequence). V was clipped by 2 bases and J by 5 bases; unmatched bases: 6. This entry comes from a study of blood T cell repertoires in COVID-19. Study summary: COVID-19 samples collected from the United States, Italy and Spain covered acute and convalescent phases. T cells, B-cell-depleted T cells, or PBMCs supplied cDNA or gDNA.

In the study's own analysis: Reference gene primer amplification yielded estimated nucleated cell counts. Here immunoSEQ multiplex PCR was the method, and the copy in TCRdb shows in-frame clones only, minus some. That table is the source of V, J and clone size, and D and trimming were worked out from the DNA. Of some 450,000 clones detected, 70% to 90% appear once; the ten largest clones hold 0.8% to 0.9%. Seattle enrolled patients during active infection and tracked them longitudinally. Input material: peripheral blood. The TCR comes from a man aged 18-30 years with COVID-19, enrolled during active disease. The chain links TRBV5-5 to TRBJ1-1; 7 bases match TRBD1. The DNA for the CDR3 is TGTGCCAGCAGCTTCGGACAGGTGGGTACTGAAGCTTTCTTT. This sequence encodes CASSFGQVGTEAFF.